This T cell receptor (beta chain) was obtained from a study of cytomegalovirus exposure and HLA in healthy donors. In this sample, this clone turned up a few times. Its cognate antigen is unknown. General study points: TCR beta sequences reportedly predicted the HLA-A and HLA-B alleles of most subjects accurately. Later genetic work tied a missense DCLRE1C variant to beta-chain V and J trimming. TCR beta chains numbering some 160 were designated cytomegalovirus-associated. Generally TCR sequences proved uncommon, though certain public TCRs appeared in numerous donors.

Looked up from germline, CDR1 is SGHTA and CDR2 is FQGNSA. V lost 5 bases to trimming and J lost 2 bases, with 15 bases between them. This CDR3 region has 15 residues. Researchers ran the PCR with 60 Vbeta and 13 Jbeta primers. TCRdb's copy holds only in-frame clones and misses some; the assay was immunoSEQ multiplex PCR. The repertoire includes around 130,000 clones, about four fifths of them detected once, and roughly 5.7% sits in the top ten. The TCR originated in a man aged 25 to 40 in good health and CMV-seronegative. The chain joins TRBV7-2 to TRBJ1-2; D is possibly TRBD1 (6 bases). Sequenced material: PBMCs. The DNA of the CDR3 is TGTGCCAGCAGCATAAAGGGGGGGCTCAACTATGGCTACACCTTC. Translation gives CASSIKGGLNYGYTF.